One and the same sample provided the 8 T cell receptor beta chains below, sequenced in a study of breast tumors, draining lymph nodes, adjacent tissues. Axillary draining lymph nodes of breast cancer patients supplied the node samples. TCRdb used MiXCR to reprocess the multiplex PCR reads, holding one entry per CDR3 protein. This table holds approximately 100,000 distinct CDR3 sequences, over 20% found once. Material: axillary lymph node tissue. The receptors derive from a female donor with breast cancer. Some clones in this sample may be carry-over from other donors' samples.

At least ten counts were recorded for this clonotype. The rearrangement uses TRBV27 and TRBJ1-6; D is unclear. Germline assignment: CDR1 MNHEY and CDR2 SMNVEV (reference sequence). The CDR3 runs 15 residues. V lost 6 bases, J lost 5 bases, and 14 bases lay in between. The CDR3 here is CASRANRRHNSPLHF. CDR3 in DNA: TGTGCCAGCAGGGCCAATCGCCGGCATAATTCACCCCTCCACTTT.

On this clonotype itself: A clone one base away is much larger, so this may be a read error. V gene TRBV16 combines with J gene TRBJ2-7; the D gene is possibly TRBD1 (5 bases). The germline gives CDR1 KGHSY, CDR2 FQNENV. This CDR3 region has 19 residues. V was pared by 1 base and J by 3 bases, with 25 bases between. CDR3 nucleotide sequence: TGTGCCAGCAGCCAATTGAGCCAGGGCATGACCGAAGGAATCTACGAGCAGTACTTC. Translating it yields CASSQLSQGMTEGIYEQYF.

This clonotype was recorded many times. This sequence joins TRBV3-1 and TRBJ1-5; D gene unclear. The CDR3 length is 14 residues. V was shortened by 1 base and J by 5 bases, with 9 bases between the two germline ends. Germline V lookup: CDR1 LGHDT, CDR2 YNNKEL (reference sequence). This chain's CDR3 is CASSQGAHHQPQHF. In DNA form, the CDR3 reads TGTGCCAGCAGCCAAGGGGCCCATCATCAGCCCCAGCATTTT.

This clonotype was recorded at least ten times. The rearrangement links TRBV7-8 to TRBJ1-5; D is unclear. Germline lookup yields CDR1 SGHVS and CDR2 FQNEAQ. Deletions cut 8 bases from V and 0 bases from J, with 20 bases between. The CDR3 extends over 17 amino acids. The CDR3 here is CASAPLGGEFSNQPQHF. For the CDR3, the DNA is TGTGCCAGCGCACCGCTGGGCGGGGAATTTAGCAATCAGCCCCAGCATTTT. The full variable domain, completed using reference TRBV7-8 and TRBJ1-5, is GAGVSQSPRYKVAKRGQDVALRCDPISGHVSLFWYQQALGQGPEFLTYFQNEAQLDKSGLPSDRFFAERPEGSVSTLKIQRTQQEDSAVYLCASAPLGGEFSNQPQHFGDGTRLSIL.

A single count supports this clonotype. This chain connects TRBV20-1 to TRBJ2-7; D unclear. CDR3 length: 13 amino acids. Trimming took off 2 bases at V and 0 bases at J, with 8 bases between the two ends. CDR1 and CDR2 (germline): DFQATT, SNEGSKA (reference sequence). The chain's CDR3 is CSARTGPSYEQYF. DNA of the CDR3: TGCAGTGCTAGAACCGGGCCCTCCTACGAGCAGTACTTC.

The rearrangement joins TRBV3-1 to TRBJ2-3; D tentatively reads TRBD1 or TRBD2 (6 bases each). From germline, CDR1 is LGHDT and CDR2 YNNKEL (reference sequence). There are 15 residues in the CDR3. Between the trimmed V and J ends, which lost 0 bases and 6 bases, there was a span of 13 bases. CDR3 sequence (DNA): TGTGCCAGCAGCCAAGATATCGGGGGCAGGGATACGCAGTATTTT. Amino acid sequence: CASSQDIGGRDTQYF.

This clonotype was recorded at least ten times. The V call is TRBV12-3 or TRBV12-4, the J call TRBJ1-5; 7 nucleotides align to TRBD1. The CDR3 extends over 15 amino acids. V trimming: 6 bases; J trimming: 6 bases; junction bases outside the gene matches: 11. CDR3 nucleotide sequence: TGTGCCAGCAGGCCCCAGGGGGGCGCGGGTCAGCCCCAGCATTTT. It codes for CASRPQGGAGQPQHF.

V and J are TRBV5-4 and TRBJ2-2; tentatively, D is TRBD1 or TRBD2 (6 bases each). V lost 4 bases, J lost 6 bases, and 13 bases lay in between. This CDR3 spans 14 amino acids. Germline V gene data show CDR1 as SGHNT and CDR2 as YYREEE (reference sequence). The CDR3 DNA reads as TGTGCCAGCAGCGCACCTAGGGGGGCCGGGGAGCTGTTTTTT. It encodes CASSAPRGAGELFF.